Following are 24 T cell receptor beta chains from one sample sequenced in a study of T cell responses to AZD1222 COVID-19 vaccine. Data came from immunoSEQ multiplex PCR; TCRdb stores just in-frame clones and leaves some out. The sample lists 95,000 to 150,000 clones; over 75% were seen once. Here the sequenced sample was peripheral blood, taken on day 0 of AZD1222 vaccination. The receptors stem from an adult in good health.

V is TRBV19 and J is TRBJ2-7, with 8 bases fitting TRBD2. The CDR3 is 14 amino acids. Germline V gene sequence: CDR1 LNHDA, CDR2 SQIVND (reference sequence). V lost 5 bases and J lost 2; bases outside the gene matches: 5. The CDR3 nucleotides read TGTGCCAGTAGTTCGAAGCGGGGGCCCTACGAGCAGTACTTC. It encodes CASSSKRGPYEQYF.

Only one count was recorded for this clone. The CDR3 loop reads CASRPRPTGTGGVPPREKLFF. The CDR3 DNA reads as TGTGCCAGCAGGCCGCGACCTACCGGGACAGGGGGCGTTCCACCCAGGGAAAAACTGTTTTTT. The gene calls are TRBV28 and TRBJ1-4; 12 bases are shared with TRBD1. The CDR3 consists of 21 residues. The J segment lost 8 bases and the V segment lost 6 bases, leaving 25 bases of the junction unmatched. Germline V gene data show CDR1 as MDHEN and CDR2 as SYDVKM.

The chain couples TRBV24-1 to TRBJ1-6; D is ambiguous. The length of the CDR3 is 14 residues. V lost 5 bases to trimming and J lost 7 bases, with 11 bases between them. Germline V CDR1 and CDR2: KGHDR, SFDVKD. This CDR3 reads CATSVGIDNSPLHF. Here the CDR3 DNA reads TGTGCCACCAGTGTAGGGATCGACAATTCACCCCTCCACTTT.

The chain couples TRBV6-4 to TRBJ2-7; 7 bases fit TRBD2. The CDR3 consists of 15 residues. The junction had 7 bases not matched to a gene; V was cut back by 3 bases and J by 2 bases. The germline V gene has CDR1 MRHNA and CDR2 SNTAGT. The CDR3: CASSEASGATYEQYF. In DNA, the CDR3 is TGTGCCAGCAGTGAGGCTAGCGGTGCCACCTACGAGCAGTACTTC.

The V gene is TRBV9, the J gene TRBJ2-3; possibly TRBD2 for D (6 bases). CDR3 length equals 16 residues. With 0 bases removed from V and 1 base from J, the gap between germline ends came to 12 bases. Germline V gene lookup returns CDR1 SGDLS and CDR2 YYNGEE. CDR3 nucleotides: TGTGCCAGCAGCGTAGGTATAGGGGAGGGCACAGATACGCAGTATTTT. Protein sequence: CASSVGIGEGTDTQYF.

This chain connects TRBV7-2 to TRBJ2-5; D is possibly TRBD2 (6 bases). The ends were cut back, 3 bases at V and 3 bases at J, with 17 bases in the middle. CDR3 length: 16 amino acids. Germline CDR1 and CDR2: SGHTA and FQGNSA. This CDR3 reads CASSFKPGTSKETQYF. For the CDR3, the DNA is TGTGCCAGCAGCTTCAAGCCCGGGACTTCTAAAGAGACCCAGTACTTC.

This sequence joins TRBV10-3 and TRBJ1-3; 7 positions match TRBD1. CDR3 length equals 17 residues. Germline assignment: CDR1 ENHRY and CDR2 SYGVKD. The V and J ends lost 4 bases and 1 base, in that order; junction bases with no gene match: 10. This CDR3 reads CAISVIPQGISGNTIYF. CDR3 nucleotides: TGTGCCATCAGTGTTATCCCACAGGGGATATCTGGAAACACCATATATTTT.

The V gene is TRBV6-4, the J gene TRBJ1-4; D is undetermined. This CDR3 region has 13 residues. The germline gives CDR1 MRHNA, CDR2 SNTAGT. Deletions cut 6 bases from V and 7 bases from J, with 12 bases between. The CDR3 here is CASSPEPGEKLFF. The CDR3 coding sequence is TGTGCCAGCAGCCCCGAGCCCGGTGAAAAACTGTTTTTT.

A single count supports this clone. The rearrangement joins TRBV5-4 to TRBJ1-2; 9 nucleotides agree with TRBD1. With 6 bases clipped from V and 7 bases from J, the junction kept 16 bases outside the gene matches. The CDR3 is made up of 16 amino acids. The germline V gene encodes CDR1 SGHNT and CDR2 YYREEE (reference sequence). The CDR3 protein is CASTHPGQGDSGGYTF. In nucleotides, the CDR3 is TGTGCCAGCACCCACCCGGGACAGGGAGATTCTGGTGGCTACACCTTC.

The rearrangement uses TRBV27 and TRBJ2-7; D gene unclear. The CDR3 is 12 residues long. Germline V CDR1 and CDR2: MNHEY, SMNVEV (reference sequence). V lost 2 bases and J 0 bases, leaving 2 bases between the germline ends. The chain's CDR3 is CASSLNSYEQYF. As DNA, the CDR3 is TGTGCCAGCAGTTTAAACTCCTACGAGCAGTACTTC.

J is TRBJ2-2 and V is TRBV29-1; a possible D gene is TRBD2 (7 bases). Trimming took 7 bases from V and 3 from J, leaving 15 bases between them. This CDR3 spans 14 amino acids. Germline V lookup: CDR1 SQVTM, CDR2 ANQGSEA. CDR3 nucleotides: TGCAGCGCTCATGGGGGGGCCGACACCGGGGAGCTGTTTTTT. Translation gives CSAHGGADTGELFF.

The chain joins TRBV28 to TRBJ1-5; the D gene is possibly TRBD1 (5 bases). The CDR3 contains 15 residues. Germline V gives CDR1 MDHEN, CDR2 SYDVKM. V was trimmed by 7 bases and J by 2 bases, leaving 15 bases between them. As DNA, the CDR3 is TGTGCCAGCACCGGGGGGGGTTCGGGCAATCAGCCCCAGCATTTT. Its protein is CASTGGGSGNQPQHF. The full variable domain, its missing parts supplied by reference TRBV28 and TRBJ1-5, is DVKVTQSSRYLVKRTGEKVFLECVQDMDHENMFWYRQDPGLGLRLIYFSYDVKMKEKGDIPEGYSVSREKKERFSLILESASTNQTSMYLCASTGGGSGNQPQHFGDGTRLSIL.

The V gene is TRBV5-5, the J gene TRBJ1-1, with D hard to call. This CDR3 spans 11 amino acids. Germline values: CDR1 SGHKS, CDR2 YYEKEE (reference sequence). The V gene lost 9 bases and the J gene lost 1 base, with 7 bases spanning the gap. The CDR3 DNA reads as TGTGCCACCAGGACGAACACTGAAGCTTTCTTT. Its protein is CATRTNTEAFF.

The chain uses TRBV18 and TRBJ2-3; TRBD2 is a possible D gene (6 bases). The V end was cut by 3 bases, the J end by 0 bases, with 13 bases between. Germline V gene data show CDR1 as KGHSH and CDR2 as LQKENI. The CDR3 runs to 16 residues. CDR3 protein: CASSPLSRGSTDTQYF. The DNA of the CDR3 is TGTGCCAGCTCACCCCTCTCCCGGGGGAGCACAGATACGCAGTATTTT.

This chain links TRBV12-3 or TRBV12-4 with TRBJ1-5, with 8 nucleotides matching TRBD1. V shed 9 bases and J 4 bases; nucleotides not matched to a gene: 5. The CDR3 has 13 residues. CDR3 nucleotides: TGTGCCAGTTCCGGACAGGGTAATCAGCCCCAGCATTTT. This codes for CASSGQGNQPQHF.

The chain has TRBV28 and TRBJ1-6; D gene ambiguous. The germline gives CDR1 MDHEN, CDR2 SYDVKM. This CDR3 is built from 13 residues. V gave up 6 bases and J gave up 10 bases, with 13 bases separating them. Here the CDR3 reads CASSPPRESPLHF. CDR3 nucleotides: TGTGCCAGCAGCCCTCCTCGAGAGTCACCCCTCCACTTT.

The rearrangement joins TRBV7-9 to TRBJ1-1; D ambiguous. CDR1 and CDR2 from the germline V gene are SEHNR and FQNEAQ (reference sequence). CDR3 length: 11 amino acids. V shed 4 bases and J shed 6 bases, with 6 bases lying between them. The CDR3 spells CASSYEAEAFF. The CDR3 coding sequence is TGTGCCAGCAGCTATGAAGCTGAAGCTTTCTTT. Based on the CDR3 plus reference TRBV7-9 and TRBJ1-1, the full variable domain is DTGVSQNPRHKITKRGQNVTFRCDPISEHNRLYWYRQTLGQGPEFLTYFQNEAQLEKSRLLSDRFSAERPKGSFSTLEIQRTEQGDSAMYLCASSYEAEAFFGQGTRLTVV.

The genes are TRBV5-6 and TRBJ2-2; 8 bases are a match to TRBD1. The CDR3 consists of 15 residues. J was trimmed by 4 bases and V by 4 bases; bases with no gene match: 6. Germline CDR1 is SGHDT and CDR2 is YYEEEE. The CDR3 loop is CASSLGQGGTGELFF. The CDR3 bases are TGTGCCAGCAGCCTTGGACAGGGAGGCACCGGGGAGCTGTTTTTT.

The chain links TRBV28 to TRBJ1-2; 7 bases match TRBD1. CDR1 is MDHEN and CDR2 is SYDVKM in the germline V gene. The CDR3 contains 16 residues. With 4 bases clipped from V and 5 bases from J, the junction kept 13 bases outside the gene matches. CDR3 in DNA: TGTGCCAGCAGTTCGCTCGGACAGGACGTTTCGTATGGCTACACCTTC. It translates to CASSSLGQDVSYGYTF.

Written as DNA, the CDR3 is TGCAGTGCTAGTGGCGATGAGGGTGGAGGTGACATTCAGTACTTC. The encoded protein is CSASGDEGGGDIQYF. The gene calls are TRBV20-1 and TRBJ2-4; TRBD2 might be the D (5 bases). CDR3 length: 15 residues. Per the germline V gene, CDR1 is DFQATT and CDR2 is SNEGSKA (reference sequence). Trimming cost V 3 bases and J 8 bases, with 20 bases left between them.

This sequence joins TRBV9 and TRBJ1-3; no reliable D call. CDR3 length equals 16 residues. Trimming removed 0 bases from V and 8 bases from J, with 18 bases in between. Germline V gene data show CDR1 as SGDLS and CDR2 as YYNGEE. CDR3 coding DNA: TGTGCCAGCAGCGTAGAGGACGGGTCCGGGTCTGACACCATATATTTT. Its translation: CASSVEDGSGSDTIYF.

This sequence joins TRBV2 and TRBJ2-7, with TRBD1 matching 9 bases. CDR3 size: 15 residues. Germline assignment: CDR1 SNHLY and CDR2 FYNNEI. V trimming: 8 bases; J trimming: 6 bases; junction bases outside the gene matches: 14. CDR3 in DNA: TGTGCCAGCGGCCCGCCCGGGACAGGGTCGAGCGAGCAGTACTTC. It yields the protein CASGPPGTGSSEQYF.

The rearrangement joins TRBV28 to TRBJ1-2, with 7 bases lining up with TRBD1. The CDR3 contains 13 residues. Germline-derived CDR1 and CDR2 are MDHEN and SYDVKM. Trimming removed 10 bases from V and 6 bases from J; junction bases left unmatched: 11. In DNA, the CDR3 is TGTGCCACCGACAGGACAGGCATTCATGGCTACACCTTC. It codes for CATDRTGIHGYTF.

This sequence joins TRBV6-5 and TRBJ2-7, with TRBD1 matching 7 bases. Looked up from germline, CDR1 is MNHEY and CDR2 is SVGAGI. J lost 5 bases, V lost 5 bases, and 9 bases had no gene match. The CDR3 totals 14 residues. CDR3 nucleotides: TGTGCCAGCAGTCCCCGGTTTAGGGGGCACGAGCAGTACTTC. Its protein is CASSPRFRGHEQYF.